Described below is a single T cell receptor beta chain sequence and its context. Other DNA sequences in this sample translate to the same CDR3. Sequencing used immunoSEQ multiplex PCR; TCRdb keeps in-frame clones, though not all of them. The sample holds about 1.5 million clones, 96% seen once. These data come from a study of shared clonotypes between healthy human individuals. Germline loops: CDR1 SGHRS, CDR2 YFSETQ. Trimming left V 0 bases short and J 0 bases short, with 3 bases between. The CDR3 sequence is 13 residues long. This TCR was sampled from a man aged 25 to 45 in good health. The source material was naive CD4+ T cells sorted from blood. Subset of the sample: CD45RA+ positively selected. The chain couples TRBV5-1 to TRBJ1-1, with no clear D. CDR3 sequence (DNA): TGCGCCAGCAGCTTGGTCGTGAACACTGAAGCTTTCTTT. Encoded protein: CASSLVVNTEAFF. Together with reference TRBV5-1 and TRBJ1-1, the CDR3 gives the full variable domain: KAGVTQTPRYLIKTRGQQVTLSCSPISGHRSVSWYQQTPGQGLQFLFEYFSETQRNKGNFPGRFSGRQFSNSRSEMNVSTLELGDSALYLCASSLVVNTEAFFGQGTRLTVV.